The 24 T cell receptor beta chains given below trace back to one sample, sequenced in a study of cytomegalovirus exposure and HLA in healthy donors. 13 Jbeta primers and 60 Vbeta primers were used for the PCR. Libraries were prepared by immunoSEQ multiplex PCR; TCRdb keeps only in-frame clonotypes and omits some of them. The sample records about 170,000 clones, approximately 81% being singletons. Sequencing was performed on PBMCs. These receptors came from a woman between 50 and 59 years old in good health and CMV-seronegative.

The chain is built from TRBV30 and TRBJ2-7; D gene ambiguous. V was shortened by 1 base and J by 0 bases, with 13 bases between the two germline ends. This CDR3 has 15 residues. Germline V gives CDR1 GTSNPN, CDR2 SVGIG (reference sequence). The CDR3 spells CAWSGISTSSYEQYF. The CDR3 nucleotides are TGTGCCTGGAGTGGTATCTCTACGAGCTCCTACGAGCAGTACTTC. The full variable domain, rest sourced from reference TRBV30 and TRBJ2-7, is SQTIHQWPATLVQPVGSPLSLECTVEGTSNPNLYWYRQAAGRGLQLLFYSVGIGQISSEVPQNLSASRPQDRQFILSSKKLLLSDSGFYLCAWSGISTSSYEQYFGPGTRLTVT.

This clone was recorded only once. This chain joins TRBV2 and TRBJ2-2, with D perhaps TRBD1 (8 bases). Germline V gives CDR1 SNHLY, CDR2 FYNNEI. The V end was cut by 7 bases, the J end by 5 bases, with 17 bases between. The CDR3 is 15 residues long. The CDR3 region has the DNA TGTGCCAGCATTTTCGACAGGGGAGGGACCGGGGAGCTGTTTTTT. Translation: CASIFDRGGTGELFF. The whole variable domain, remainder taken from reference TRBV2 and TRBJ2-2, is EPEVTQTPSHQVTQMGQEVILRCVPISNHLYFYWYRQILGQKVEFLVSFYNNEISEKSEIFDDQFSVERPDGSNFTLKIRSTKLEDSAMYFCASIFDRGGTGELFFGEGSRLTVL.

This chain joins TRBV19 and TRBJ2-7, with D uncertain. This CDR3 has 16 amino acids. V lost 6 bases to trimming and J lost 4 bases, with 22 bases between them. Germline CDR1 LNHDA, CDR2 SQIVND (reference sequence). The CDR3 loop reads CASSKGGRQKFYEQYF. CDR3 nucleotide sequence: TGTGCCAGTAGCAAAGGCGGTCGTCAGAAGTTTTACGAGCAGTACTTC.

The V gene is TRBV6-5, the J gene TRBJ2-2; D ambiguous. The CDR3 consists of 15 residues. V lost 0 bases, J lost 0 bases, and 5 bases lay in between. The germline V gene has CDR1 MNHEY and CDR2 SVGAGI. The CDR3 bases are TGTGCCAGCAGTTACTCACAGACGAACACCGGGGAGCTGTTTTTT. It specifies CASSYSQTNTGELFF.

The chain employs TRBV7-2 and TRBJ2-7, with a possible D match to TRBD2 (6 bases). Trimming took off 6 bases at V and 7 bases at J, with 13 bases between the two ends. In germline, CDR1 is SGHTA, CDR2 FQGNSA. The CDR3 is made up of 12 amino acids. The CDR3 DNA follows: TGTGCCAGCAGGGAAGTGGGACTGGAGCAGTACTTC. This codes for CASREVGLEQYF.

This chain connects TRBV7-2 to TRBJ1-4, with 7 bases fitting TRBD1. The CDR3 has 15 residues. Losses at the gene ends were 5 bases for V and 1 base for J; bases not matched to a gene: 4. The germline CDR1 and CDR2 sequences are SGHTA and FQGNSA. The CDR3 loop reads CASSHHRGTNEKLFF. CDR3 bases: TGTGCCAGCAGCCACCACAGGGGAACTAATGAAAAACTGTTTTTT.

The CDR3 bases are TGCGCCAGCAGCCCCGTGGAGGGTCGGGGAGGGGAGCAGTACTTC. This codes for CASSPVEGRGGEQYF. The rearrangement links TRBV5-1 to TRBJ2-7; 7 bases fit TRBD2. The V and J ends lost 4 bases and 7 bases, in that order; junction bases with no gene match: 14. This CDR3 region has 15 residues. Germline assignment: CDR1 SGHRS and CDR2 YFSETQ.

This clone was detected only once. The DNA for the CDR3 is TGTGCCAGCAGCTTAGTGAGTTCAGGGGGCAATCAGCCCCAGCATTTT. Translation: CASSLVSSGGNQPQHF. This chain joins TRBV7-2 and TRBJ1-5, with D perhaps matching TRBD1 (6 bases). The CDR3 consists of 16 residues. V was trimmed by 1 base and J by 2 bases, leaving 12 bases between them. From germline, CDR1 is SGHTA and CDR2 FQGNSA.

The genes are TRBV9 and TRBJ2-2; D perhaps matches TRBD1 (6 bases). This CDR3 is built from 14 residues. The germline V and J ends were trimmed by 3 bases and 2 bases, with 8 bases remaining between them. In germline, CDR1 is SGDLS, CDR2 YYNGEE. The CDR3 loop is CASSGGTNTGELFF. The DNA of the CDR3 is TGTGCCAGCAGCGGTGGGACAAACACCGGGGAGCTGTTTTTT.

V is TRBV2 and J is TRBJ2-7, with a tentative D call TRBD2 (5 bases). V was pared by 5 bases and J by 6 bases, with 20 bases between. The CDR3 contains 15 residues. Germline V gene sequence: CDR1 SNHLY, CDR2 FYNNEI. The CDR3 loop is CASSSSRGAPAEQYF. DNA of the CDR3: TGTGCCAGCAGTTCGAGCCGGGGAGCCCCGGCCGAGCAGTACTTC.

The chain recombines TRBV4-3 with TRBJ2-3; no reliable D call. Germline CDR1 reads LGHNA; CDR2 reads YSLEER. The germline V and J ends were trimmed by 0 bases and 6 bases, with 10 bases remaining between them. This CDR3 is built from 14 residues. Here the CDR3 DNA reads TGCGCCAGCAGCCAAGATTCGAGGAGTGATACGCAGTATTTT. Encoded protein: CASSQDSRSDTQYF.

The chain uses TRBV28 and TRBJ2-4; D unresolved. The CDR3 covers 17 residues. Germline V gene sequence: CDR1 MDHEN, CDR2 SYDVKM. Trimming removed 5 bases from V and 0 bases from J, with 17 bases in between. CDR3 protein: CASSLPSDILAKNIQYF. The CDR3 DNA sequence: TGTGCCAGCAGTCTACCCTCCGACATATTAGCCAAAAACATTCAGTACTTC.

The chain links TRBV4-3 to TRBJ2-7, with 9 bases that match TRBD1. V was pared by 1 base and J by 5 bases, with 0 bases of the junction left unmatched. Germline CDR1 LGHNA, CDR2 YSLEER. The CDR3 is 13 amino acids. This CDR3 reads CASSQGTGDEQYF. The CDR3 coding sequence is TGCGCCAGCAGCCAAGGGACAGGGGACGAGCAGTACTTC.

This clone appeared a few times. The same CDR3 also results from other DNA sequences found in this sample. The chain recombines TRBV18 with TRBJ1-6; 7 bases agree with TRBD1. Trimming took 6 bases from V and 7 from J; bases not matched to a gene: 6. The V gene's germline CDR1 is KGHSH and CDR2 LQKENI. The CDR3 totals 14 residues. This CDR3 is CASSRDSINSPLHF. Written as DNA, the CDR3 is TGTGCCAGCTCCCGGGACAGCATCAATTCACCCCTCCACTTT.

The genes are TRBV5-1 and TRBJ1-4, with TRBD1 matching over 9 bases. The CDR3 extends over 16 amino acids. The V and J ends lost 2 bases and 5 bases, in that order; junction bases with no gene match: 7. Germline V gene sequence: CDR1 SGHRS, CDR2 YFSETQ. CDR3 nucleotide sequence: TGCGCCAGCAGCTTAACCGGACAGGGGAGCAATGAAAAACTGTTTTTT. It specifies CASSLTGQGSNEKLFF.

The chain joins TRBV28 to TRBJ2-3; possibly TRBD1 for D (6 bases). The ends were cut back, 6 bases at V and 2 bases at J, with 15 bases in the middle. The CDR3 is 15 amino acids. Germline V gene lookup returns CDR1 MDHEN and CDR2 SYDVKM. CDR3 in amino acids: CASSRRQASTDTQYF. DNA of the CDR3: TGTGCCAGCAGCCGGAGACAGGCCTCCACAGATACGCAGTATTTT.

This chain uses TRBV4-2 with TRBJ2-4; 7 bases align to TRBD2. Losses at the gene ends were 1 base for V and 5 bases for J; bases not matched to a gene: 14. Germline-derived CDR1 and CDR2 are LGHNA and YNFKEQ. The CDR3 covers 18 residues. Here the CDR3 reads CASSQGGYPGGSENIQYF. In DNA form, the CDR3 reads TGTGCCAGCAGCCAAGGAGGCTATCCCGGGGGGTCGGAAAACATTCAGTACTTC.

The rearrangement uses TRBV19 and TRBJ1-5; 7 nucleotides agree with TRBD1. With V trimmed by 4 bases and J by 0 bases, 3 bases remained unmatched. Per germline, CDR1 LNHDA and CDR2 SQIVND (reference sequence). The CDR3 loop spans 15 amino acids. CDR3 sequence reads: CASSTGQYSNQPQHF. The CDR3 coding sequence is TGTGCCAGTAGTACGGGACAGTATAGCAATCAGCCCCAGCATTTT.

This chain joins TRBV7-2 and TRBJ1-2; the D gene is possibly TRBD1 (5 bases). The V end was cut by 4 bases, the J end by 4 bases, with 7 bases between. The CDR3 has 12 amino acids. Germline loops: CDR1 SGHTA, CDR2 FQGNSA. Here the CDR3 reads CASSSDTYGYTF. The CDR3 nucleotides read TGTGCCAGCAGCTCGGACACCTATGGCTACACCTTC.

The chain couples TRBV4-3 to TRBJ1-2; 9 nucleotides agree with TRBD1. The germline gives CDR1 LGHNA, CDR2 YSLEER. V gave up 10 bases and J gave up 4 bases; unmatched junction bases: 16. This CDR3 spans 16 amino acids. The CDR3 DNA is TGCGCCACGCGACTAGACCATACAGGGGGCGGCTATGGCTACACCTTC. As protein: CATRLDHTGGGYGYTF.

The chain links TRBV5-6 to TRBJ2-2, with 7 bases lining up with TRBD1. The CDR3 sequence is 14 residues long. CDR1 is SGHDT and CDR2 is YYEEEE in the germline V gene. Losses at the gene ends were 3 bases for V and 4 bases for J; bases not matched to a gene: 3. CDR3 in amino acids: CASSWAGGTGELFF. The DNA for the CDR3 is TGTGCCAGCAGCTGGGCAGGGGGCACCGGGGAGCTGTTTTTT.

This clone is a singleton in its sample. The chain has TRBV4-1 and TRBJ2-7; 11 bases match TRBD2. The CDR3 spans 18 residues. Germline V gene sequence: CDR1 MGHRA, CDR2 YSYEKL. V lost 2 bases and J lost 3; bases outside the gene matches: 12. Written as DNA, the CDR3 is TGCGCCAGCAGCCAACGTACTAGCGGGGGCCCGCTGGGCTACGAGCAGTACTTC. This gives the protein CASSQRTSGGPLGYEQYF.

V usage is TRBV5-1 and J usage is TRBJ2-7; D is possibly TRBD1 (6 bases). Trimming stripped 4 bases from V and 6 bases from J, with 14 bases between. CDR3 length: 13 amino acids. From germline, CDR1 is SGHRS and CDR2 YFSETQ. CDR3 loop: CASSGIGQPEQYF. In DNA form, the CDR3 reads TGCGCCAGCAGCGGAATCGGACAGCCCGAGCAGTACTTC. Complete variable domain (other parts from reference TRBV5-1 and TRBJ2-7): KAGVTQTPRYLIKTRGQQVTLSCSPISGHRSVSWYQQTPGQGLQFLFEYFSETQRNKGNFPGRFSGRQFSNSRSEMNVSTLELGDSALYLCASSGIGQPEQYFGPGTRLTVT.

This clone was observed once. This chain links TRBV28 with TRBJ2-5, with a tentative D call TRBD2 (6 bases). The CDR3 has 12 amino acids. The germline V and J ends were trimmed by 5 bases and 11 bases, with 15 bases remaining between them. Per the germline V gene, CDR1 is MDHEN and CDR2 is SYDVKM. The CDR3 loop is CASSLGTAGQYF. The CDR3 DNA is TGTGCCAGCAGTCTCGGGACTGCGGGGCAGTACTTC.